This T cell receptor beta chain was sequenced in a study of blood T cell repertoires in COVID-19. This clone has only a few counts. This CDR3 contains 12 residues. Germline assignment: CDR1 SNHLY and CDR2 FYNNEI. V lost 3 bases, J lost 7 bases, and 10 bases lay in between. Libraries were prepared by immunoSEQ multiplex PCR; TCRdb keeps only in-frame clonotypes and omits some of them. The table records some 190,000 clones, roughly 88% of them present only once. Allocation to cohorts depended on clinical history reported by the participants. The sequenced sample was PBMCs or T cells enriched from blood (not recorded which). This chain uses TRBV2 with TRBJ2-7; D might be TRBD1 (6 bases). The sequence came from a man aged 40-49 years with acute COVID-19. CDR3 region: CASSEGAGEQYF. Here the CDR3 DNA reads TGTGCCAGCAGTGAGGGGGCAGGGGAGCAGTACTTC.